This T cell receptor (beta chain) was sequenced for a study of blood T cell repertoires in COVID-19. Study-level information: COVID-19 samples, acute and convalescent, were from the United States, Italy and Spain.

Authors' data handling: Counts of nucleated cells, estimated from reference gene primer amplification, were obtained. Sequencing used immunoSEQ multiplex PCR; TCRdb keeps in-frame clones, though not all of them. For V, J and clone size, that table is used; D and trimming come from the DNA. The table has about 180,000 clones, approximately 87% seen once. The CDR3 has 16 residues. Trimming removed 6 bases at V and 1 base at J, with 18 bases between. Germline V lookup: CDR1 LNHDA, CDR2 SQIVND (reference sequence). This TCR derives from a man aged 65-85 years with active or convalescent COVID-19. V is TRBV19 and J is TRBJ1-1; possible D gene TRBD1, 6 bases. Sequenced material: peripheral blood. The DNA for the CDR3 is TGTGCCAGTAGGTGGGAGGGGGGCAGGTCGAACACTGAAGCTTTCTTT. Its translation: CASRWEGGRSNTEAFF.